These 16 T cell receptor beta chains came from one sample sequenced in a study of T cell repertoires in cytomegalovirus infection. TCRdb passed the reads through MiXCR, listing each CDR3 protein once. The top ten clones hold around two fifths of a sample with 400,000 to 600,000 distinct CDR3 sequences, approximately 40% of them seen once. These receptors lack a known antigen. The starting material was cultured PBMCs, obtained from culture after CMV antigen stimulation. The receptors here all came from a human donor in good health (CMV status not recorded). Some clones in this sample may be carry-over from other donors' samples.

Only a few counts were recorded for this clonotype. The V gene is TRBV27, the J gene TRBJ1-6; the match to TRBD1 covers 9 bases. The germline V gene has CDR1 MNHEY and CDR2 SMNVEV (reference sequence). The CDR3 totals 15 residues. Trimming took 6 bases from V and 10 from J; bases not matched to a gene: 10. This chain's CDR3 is CASSPMGQGSSPLHF. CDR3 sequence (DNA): TGTGCCAGCAGCCCCATGGGACAGGGAAGCTCACCCCTCCACTTT.

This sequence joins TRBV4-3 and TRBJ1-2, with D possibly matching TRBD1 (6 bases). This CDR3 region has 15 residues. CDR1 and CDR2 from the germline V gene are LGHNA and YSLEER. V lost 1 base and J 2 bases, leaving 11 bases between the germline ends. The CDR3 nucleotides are TGCGCCAGCAGCCAAGGGAGGGGGACAAACTATGGCTACACCTTC. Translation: CASSQGRGTNYGYTF.

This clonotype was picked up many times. CDR3 coding DNA: TGTGCCAGCAGCTTCTTAAATCATGACACTGAAGCTTTCTTT. Amino acid sequence: CASSFLNHDTEAFF. The chain uses TRBV7-2 and TRBJ1-1; D is undetermined. Germline CDR1 reads SGHTA; CDR2 reads FQGNSA. The CDR3 sequence is 14 residues long. Trimming cost V 3 bases and J 3 bases, with 11 bases left between them.

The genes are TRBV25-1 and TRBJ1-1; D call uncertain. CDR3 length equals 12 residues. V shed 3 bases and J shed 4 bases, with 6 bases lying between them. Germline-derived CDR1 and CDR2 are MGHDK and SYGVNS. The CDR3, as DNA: TGTGCCAGCAGTGATGGTTTCACTGAAGCTTTCTTT. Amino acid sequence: CASSDGFTEAFF.

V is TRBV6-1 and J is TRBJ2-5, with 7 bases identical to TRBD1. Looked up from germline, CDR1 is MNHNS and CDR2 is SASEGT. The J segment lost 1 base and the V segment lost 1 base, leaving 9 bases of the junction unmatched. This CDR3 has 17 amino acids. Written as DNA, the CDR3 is TGTGCCAGCAGTGAAGGGGAATTGACAGGGATCCAAGAGACCCAGTACTTC. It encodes CASSEGELTGIQETQYF.

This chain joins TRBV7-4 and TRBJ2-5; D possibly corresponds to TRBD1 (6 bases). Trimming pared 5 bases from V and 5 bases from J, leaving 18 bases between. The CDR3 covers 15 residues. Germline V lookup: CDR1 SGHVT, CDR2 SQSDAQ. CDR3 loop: CASSPYRARGETQYF. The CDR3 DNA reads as TGTGCCAGCAGCCCGTACAGGGCCCGCGGGGAGACCCAGTACTTC.

The CDR3 region is CASSQTGPPYNEQFF. Written as DNA, the CDR3 is TGCGCCAGCAGCCAAACAGGCCCACCGTACAATGAGCAGTTCTTC. The chain links TRBV5-1 to TRBJ2-1, with a tentative D call TRBD1 (5 bases). The length of the CDR3 is 15 residues. Per the germline V gene, CDR1 is SGHRS and CDR2 is YFSETQ. Trimming stripped 4 bases from V and 4 bases from J, with 15 bases between.

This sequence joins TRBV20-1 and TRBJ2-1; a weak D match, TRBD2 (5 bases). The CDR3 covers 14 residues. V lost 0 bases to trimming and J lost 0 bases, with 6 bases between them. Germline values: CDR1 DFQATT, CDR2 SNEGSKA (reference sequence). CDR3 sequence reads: CSAREGSSYNEQFF. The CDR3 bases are TGCAGTGCTAGAGAGGGGAGCTCCTACAATGAGCAGTTCTTC.

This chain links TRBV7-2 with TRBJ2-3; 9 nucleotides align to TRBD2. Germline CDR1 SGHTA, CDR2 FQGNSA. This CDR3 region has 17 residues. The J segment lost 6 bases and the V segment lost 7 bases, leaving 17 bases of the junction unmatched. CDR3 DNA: TGTGCCAGCACCCTCTTGTTGACTAGCGGAGGGTCGGATACGCAGTATTTT. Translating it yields CASTLLLTSGGSDTQYF.

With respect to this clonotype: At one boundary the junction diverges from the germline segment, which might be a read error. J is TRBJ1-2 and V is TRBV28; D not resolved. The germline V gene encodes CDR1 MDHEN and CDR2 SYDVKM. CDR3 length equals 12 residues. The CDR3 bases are TGTGCCAGCAGTTTGGACGGGCTCAACCCTTACTTC. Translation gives CASSLDGLNPYF.

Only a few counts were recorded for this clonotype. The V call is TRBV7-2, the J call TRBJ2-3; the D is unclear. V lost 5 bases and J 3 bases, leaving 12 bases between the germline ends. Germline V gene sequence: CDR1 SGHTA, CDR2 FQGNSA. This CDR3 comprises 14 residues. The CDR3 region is CASSRAFSTDTQYF. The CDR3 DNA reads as TGTGCCAGCAGCCGAGCGTTCAGTACAGATACGCAGTATTTT.

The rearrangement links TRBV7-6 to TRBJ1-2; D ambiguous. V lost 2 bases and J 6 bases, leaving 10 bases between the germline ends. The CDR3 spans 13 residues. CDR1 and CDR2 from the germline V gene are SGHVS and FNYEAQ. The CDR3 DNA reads TGTGCCAGCAGCTTATTTCCCGGGGATGGCTACACCTTC. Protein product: CASSLFPGDGYTF.

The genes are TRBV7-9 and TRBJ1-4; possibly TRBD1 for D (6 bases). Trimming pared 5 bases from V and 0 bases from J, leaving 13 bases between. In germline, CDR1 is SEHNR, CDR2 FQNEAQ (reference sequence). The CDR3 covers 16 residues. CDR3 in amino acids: CASSRTAAATNEKLFF. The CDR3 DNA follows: TGTGCCAGCAGCCGGACAGCCGCTGCAACTAATGAAAAACTGTTTTTT.

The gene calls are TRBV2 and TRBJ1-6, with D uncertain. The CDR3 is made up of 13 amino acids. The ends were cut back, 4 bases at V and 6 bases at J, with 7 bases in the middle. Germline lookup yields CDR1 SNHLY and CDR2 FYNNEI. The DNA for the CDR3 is TGTGCCAGCAGTGTTGAGCTTAATTCACCCCTCCACTTT. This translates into CASSVELNSPLHF. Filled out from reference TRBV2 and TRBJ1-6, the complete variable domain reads EPEVTQTPSHQVTQMGQEVILRCVPISNHLYFYWYRQILGQKVEFLVSFYNNEISEKSEIFDDQFSVERPDGSNFTLKIRSTKLEDSAMYFCASSVELNSPLHFGNGTRLTVT.

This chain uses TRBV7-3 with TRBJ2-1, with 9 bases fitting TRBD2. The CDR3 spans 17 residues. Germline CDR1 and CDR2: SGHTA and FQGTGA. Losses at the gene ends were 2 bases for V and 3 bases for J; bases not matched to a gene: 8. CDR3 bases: TGTGCCAGCAGCTTACGACCCGGGACTAGCAGCTACAATGAGCAGTTCTTC. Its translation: CASSLRPGTSSYNEQFF.

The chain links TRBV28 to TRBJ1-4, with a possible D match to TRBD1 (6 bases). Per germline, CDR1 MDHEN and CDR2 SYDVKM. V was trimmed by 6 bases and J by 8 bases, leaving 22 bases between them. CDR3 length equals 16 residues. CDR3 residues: CASRGRTGRAEEKLFF. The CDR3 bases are TGTGCCAGCAGGGGGAGAACAGGGCGAGCGGAGGAAAAACTGTTTTTT.